This TCR beta chain appears in the sequencing data of a study of blood T cells in healthy people across ages. Primed by a sample-barcoded 5' primer and a J-beta primer mix, a second PCR proceeded for about 6 to 12 cycles. TCRdb re-derived calls from the 5' RACE reads in MiXCR, one entry per CDR3 protein. This table has almost 1 million distinct CDR3 sequences, roughly 51% appearing once. The V gene's germline CDR1 is PRHDT and CDR2 FYEKMQ (reference sequence). The CDR3 sequence is 15 residues long. V lost 5 bases to trimming and J lost 7 bases, with 21 bases between them. The sequenced sample consisted of blood. This rearrangement joins TRBV13 to TRBJ2-7, with TRBD1 as a possible D gene (8 bases). The sequence was obtained from an older woman in good health. In nucleotides, the CDR3 is TGTGCCAGCAGCGAGAACAGGGGGGGACCCGGAGAGCAGTACTTC. Amino acids: CASSENRGGPGEQYF.